The next 13 T cell receptor beta chains were all read from a single sample in a study of shared clonotypes between healthy human individuals. Using immunoSEQ multiplex PCR, the repertoire was profiled, and TCRdb retains in-frame clones only, with some absent. In the table there are over a million clones, around 97% of which are singletons. The sample taken for sequencing was naive CD4+ T cells sorted from blood. The subset is: CD45RA+ positively selected. These receptors were collected from a man between 25 and 39 years old in good health.

This chain joins TRBV19 and TRBJ2-3; TRBD1 matches at 12 bases. Per germline, CDR1 LNHDA and CDR2 SQIVND (reference sequence). The V segment lost 6 bases and the J segment 4 bases; nucleotides outside the gene matches: 8. This CDR3 is 16 amino acids long. In DNA form, the CDR3 reads TGTGCCAGTAGCAAGGGACAGGGGGCTAACGCAGATACGCAGTATTTT. It is translated as CASSKGQGANADTQYF. Based on the CDR3 plus reference TRBV19 and TRBJ2-3, the full variable domain is DGGITQSPKYLFRKEGQNVTLSCEQNLNHDAMYWYRQDPGQGLRLIYYSQIVNDFQKGDIAEGYSVSREKKESFPLTVTSAQKNPTAFYLCASSKGQGANADTQYFGPGTRLTVL.

The V and J genes are TRBV29-1 and TRBJ2-7; 7 positions match TRBD1. CDR1 SQVTM and CDR2 ANQGSEA come from the germline V gene. The CDR3 runs 13 residues. V trimming: 7 bases; J trimming: 8 bases; junction bases outside the gene matches: 14. CDR3 DNA sequence: TGCAGCGGAAGTACAGGGGACCTACTCAAGCAGTACTTC. It encodes CSGSTGDLLKQYF.

The chain employs TRBV11-2 and TRBJ2-3; D perhaps matches TRBD1 (5 bases). This CDR3 has 15 residues. V was clipped by 4 bases and J by 4 bases, with 15 bases between them. CDR1 is SGHAT, CDR2 FQNNGV, per germline. The CDR3 is CASSYKQVAPDTQYF. The CDR3 region has the DNA TGTGCCAGCAGCTATAAACAGGTAGCCCCAGATACGCAGTATTTT.

This clone occurred once. This CDR3 is CASSLAGGHTEAFF. The CDR3 coding sequence is TGTGCCAGCAGCTTGGCAGGGGGCCACACTGAAGCTTTCTTT. The chain recombines TRBV5-4 with TRBJ1-1; 8 nucleotides line up with TRBD1. Germline CDR1 is SGHNT and CDR2 is YYREEE (reference sequence). The CDR3 totals 14 residues. The trim removed 0 bases at V and 3 bases at J, leaving 1 base unmatched.

CDR3 residues: CASSLGLAGGEFF. CDR3 nucleotides: TGTGCCAGCAGCTTGGGACTAGCGGGAGGGGAGTTCTTC. The chain links TRBV5-6 to TRBJ2-1; 14 positions match TRBD2. CDR3 length equals 13 residues. From germline, CDR1 is SGHDT and CDR2 YYEEEE. The J segment lost 14 bases and the V segment lost 0 bases, leaving 1 base of the junction unmatched.

V and J are TRBV7-2 and TRBJ1-4; D ambiguous. V gave up 2 bases and J gave up 7 bases, with 17 bases separating them. The germline gives CDR1 SGHTA, CDR2 FQGNSA. CDR3 size: 16 residues. CDR3: CASSLRVGLSGEKLFF. CDR3 in DNA: TGTGCCAGCAGCTTAAGAGTAGGGCTGTCAGGTGAAAAACTGTTTTTT.

The V gene is TRBV10-3, the J gene TRBJ2-2; TRBD1 might be the D (5 bases). The CDR3 is 14 amino acids. V was clipped by 7 bases and J by 4 bases, with 13 bases between them. Germline CDR1 ENHRY, CDR2 SYGVKD. The CDR3 spells CAITSAGFTGELFF. CDR3 nucleotides: TGTGCCATCACTTCGGCAGGGTTCACCGGGGAGCTGTTTTTT.

The chain couples TRBV10-3 to TRBJ2-1; D is ambiguous. The CDR3 loop spans 17 amino acids. Between the trimmed V and J ends, which lost 0 bases and 0 bases, there was a span of 12 bases. CDR1 ENHRY and CDR2 SYGVKD come from the germline V gene. CDR3 protein: CAISESMAFSSYNEQFF. CDR3 sequence (DNA): TGTGCCATCAGTGAGTCGATGGCGTTTAGCTCCTACAATGAGCAGTTCTTC.

The V gene is TRBV19, the J gene TRBJ2-1, with TRBD2 matching over 8 bases. V trimming: 3 bases; J trimming: 2 bases; junction bases outside the gene matches: 9. Germline lookup yields CDR1 LNHDA and CDR2 SQIVND (reference sequence). This CDR3 has 17 amino acids. In DNA form, the CDR3 reads TGTGCCAGTAGTATTTCGGGACTAGGCATCACCTACAATGAGCAGTTCTTC. This encodes CASSISGLGITYNEQFF.

The chain joins TRBV6-5 to TRBJ2-3; D may be TRBD2 (6 bases). Per germline, CDR1 MNHEY and CDR2 SVGAGI. The V end was cut by 6 bases, the J end by 2 bases, with 12 bases between. This CDR3 has 14 residues. The CDR3 is CASRRDFYTDTQYF. The CDR3, as DNA: TGTGCCAGCAGGCGGGACTTCTACACAGATACGCAGTATTTT.

The chain couples TRBV2 to TRBJ2-7; no clear D. Trimming shortened V by 3 bases and J by 2 bases, and 8 bases separated the two germline ends. Germline V gene sequence: CDR1 SNHLY, CDR2 FYNNEI. This CDR3 spans 13 amino acids. The CDR3 nucleotides are TGTGCCAGCAGTGAGGGCAATGCCTACGAGCAGTACTTC. This gives the protein CASSEGNAYEQYF.

Turning to this clone: The junction differs from germline at one of its ends, possibly a read error. Other DNA sequences in the same sample also yield this CDR3. This rearrangement joins TRBV18 to TRBJ2-5; TRBD1 matches 9 bases. Germline CDR1 and CDR2: KGHSH and LQKENI. The CDR3 sequence is 15 residues long. The CDR3 sequence: CASSPRTGAAETQYF. DNA for the CDR3: TGTGCCAGCTCCCCACGGACAGGGGCCGCAGAGACCCAGTACTTC.

The chain joins TRBV5-6 to TRBJ2-6; 7 bases fit TRBD1. From germline, CDR1 is SGHDT and CDR2 YYEEEE. The CDR3 length is 18 residues. J was trimmed by 1 base and V by 2 bases; bases with no gene match: 9. The CDR3 region is CASSFYRDRYSGANVLTF. CDR3 coding DNA: TGTGCCAGCAGCTTTTACCGGGACAGATATTCTGGGGCCAACGTCCTGACTTTC.